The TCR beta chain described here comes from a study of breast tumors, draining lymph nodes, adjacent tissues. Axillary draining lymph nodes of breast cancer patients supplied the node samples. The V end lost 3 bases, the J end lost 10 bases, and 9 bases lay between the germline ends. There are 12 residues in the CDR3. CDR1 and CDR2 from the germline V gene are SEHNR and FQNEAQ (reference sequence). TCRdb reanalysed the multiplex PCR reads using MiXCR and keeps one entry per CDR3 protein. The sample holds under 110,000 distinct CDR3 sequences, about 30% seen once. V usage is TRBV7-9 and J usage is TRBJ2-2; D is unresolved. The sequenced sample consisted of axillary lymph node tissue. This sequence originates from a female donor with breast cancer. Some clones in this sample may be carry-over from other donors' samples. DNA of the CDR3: TGTGCCAGCAGCTTCATACCCCCGGAGCTGTTTTTT. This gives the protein CASSFIPPELFF.